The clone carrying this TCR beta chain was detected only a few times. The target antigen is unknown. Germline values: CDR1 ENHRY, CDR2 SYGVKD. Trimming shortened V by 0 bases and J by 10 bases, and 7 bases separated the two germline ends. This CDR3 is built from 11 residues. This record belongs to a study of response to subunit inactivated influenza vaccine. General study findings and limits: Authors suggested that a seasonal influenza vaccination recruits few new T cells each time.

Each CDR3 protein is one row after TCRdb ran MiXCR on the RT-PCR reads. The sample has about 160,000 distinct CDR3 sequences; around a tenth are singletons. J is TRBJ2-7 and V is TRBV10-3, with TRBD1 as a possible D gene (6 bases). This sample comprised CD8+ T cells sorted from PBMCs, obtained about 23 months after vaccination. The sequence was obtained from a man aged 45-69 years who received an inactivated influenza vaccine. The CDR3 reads CAISESGAQYF. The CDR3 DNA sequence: TGTGCCATCAGTGAGTCGGGGGCCCAGTACTTC.